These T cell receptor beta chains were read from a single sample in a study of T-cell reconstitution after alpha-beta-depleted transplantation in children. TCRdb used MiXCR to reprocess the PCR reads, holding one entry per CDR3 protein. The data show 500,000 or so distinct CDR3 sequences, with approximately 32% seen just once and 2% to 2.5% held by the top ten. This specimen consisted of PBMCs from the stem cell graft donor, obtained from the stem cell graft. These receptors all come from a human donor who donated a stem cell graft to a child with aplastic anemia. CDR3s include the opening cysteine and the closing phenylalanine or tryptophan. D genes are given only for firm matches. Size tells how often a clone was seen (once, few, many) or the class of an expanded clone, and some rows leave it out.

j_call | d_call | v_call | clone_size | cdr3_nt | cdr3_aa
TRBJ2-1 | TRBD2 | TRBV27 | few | TGTGCCAGCAGTTTCGGGCTAGCGGGGAACAATGAGCAGTTCTTC | CASSFGLAGNNEQFF
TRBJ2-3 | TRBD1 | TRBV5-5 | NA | TGTGCCAGCAGCCTCCGGACAGGAGATACGCAGTATTTT | CASSLRTGDTQYF
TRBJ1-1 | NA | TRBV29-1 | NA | TGCAGCGTTGTTGAAGGGGCTTTCTTT | CSVVEGAFF
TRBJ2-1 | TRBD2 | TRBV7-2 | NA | TGTGCCAGCAGCTCCCTGACTAGCGGCAACTATTACAATGAGCAGTTCTTC | CASSSLTSGNYYNEQFF
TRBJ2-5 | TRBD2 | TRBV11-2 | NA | TGTGCCAGCAGCTTAGAACTAGCGGGAGGGGAGACCCAGTACTTC | CASSLELAGGETQYF
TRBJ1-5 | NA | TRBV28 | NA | TGTGCCAGCAGTTTGCAGCGCAATCAGCCCCAGCATTTT | CASSLQRNQPQHF
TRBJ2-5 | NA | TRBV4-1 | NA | TGCGCCAGCAGCCAAGAGGGGAGGAGCCGAATTGCGGAGACCCAGTACTTC | CASSQEGRSRIAETQYF
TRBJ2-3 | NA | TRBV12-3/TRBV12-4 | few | TGTGCCAGCAGCCCTACTAGCCCTAGCACAGATACGCAGTATTTT | CASSPTSPSTDTQYF
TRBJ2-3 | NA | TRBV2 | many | TGTGCCAGCAGTGAGGGGACAGATACGCAGTATTTT | CASSEGTDTQYF
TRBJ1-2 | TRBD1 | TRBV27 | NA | TGTGCCAGCAGTTTACTAGGGGAAGTTTGGGGACAGCCCAATCATAACTATGGCTACACCTTC | CASSLLGEVWGQPNHNYGYTF
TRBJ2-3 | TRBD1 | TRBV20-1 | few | TGCAGTGCCTGGGAAAACAGGGGGGCCTCAGATACGCAGTATTTT | CSAWENRGASDTQYF
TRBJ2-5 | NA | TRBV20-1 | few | TGCAGTGCTAAGGGAAAAGAGACCCAGTACTTC | CSAKGKETQYF
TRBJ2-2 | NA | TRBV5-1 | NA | TGCGCCAGCAGCTTCGAGAGGGCCACCGGGGAGCTGTTTTTT | CASSFERATGELFF
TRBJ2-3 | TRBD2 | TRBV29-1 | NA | TGCAGCGTTGCGGGACTAGCGGGAAAAAGCACAGATACGCAGTATTTT | CSVAGLAGKSTDTQYF
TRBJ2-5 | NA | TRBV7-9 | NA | TGTGCCAGCAGCTTGCAGGGTTTGAAGACCCAGTACTTC | CASSLQGLKTQYF
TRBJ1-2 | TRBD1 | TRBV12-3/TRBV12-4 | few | TGTGCCAGCAGTTTATTCGGGACAGCTAACTATGGCTACACCTTC | CASSLFGTANYGYTF
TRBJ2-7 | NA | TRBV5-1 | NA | TGCGCCAGCAGCTTGGGACAGTCCGCTCCAGCCGAGCAGTACTTC | CASSLGQSAPAEQYF
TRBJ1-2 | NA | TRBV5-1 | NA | TGTGCCAGCAGCTTGGGACCGCCGTATGGCTACACCTTC | CASSLGPPYGYTF
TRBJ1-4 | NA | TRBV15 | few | TGTGCCACCAGCAGGGTGGGATTGAGGTCCTATGAAAAACTGTTTTTT | CATSRVGLRSYEKLFF
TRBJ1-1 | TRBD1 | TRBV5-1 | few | TGCGCCAGCACGAGAGGACAGGGGGCTGAGAATCCTGAAGCTTTCTTT | CASTRGQGAENPEAFF
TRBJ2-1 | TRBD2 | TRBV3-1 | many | TGTGCCAGCAGCCCCACCCTAGCGGGGGTAAATGAGCAGTTCTTC | CASSPTLAGVNEQFF
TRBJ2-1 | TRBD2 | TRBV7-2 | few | TGTGCCAGCAGCCCCGACCGGCGGGGGAATGAGCAGTTCTTC | CASSPDRRGNEQFF
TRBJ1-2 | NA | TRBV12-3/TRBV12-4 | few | TGTGCCAGCAGTCAGCTGACCTATGGCTACACCTTC | CASSQLTYGYTF
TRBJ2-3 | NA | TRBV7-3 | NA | TGTGCCAGCAGCTTATTTACCGCAGATACGCAGTATTTT | CASSLFTADTQYF
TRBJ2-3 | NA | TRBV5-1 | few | TGCGCCAGCAAGCTGGGGGTCGGCACAGATACGCAGTATTTT | CASKLGVGTDTQYF
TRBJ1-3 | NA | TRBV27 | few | TGTGCCAGCAGTCCAGGGGTAGGAGGAAACACCATATATTTT | CASSPGVGGNTIYF
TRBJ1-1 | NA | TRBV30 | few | TGTGCCTGGAGGACCCCCGGCGGAGCTTTCTTT | CAWRTPGGAFF
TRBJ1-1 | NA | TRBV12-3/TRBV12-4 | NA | TGTGCCAGCAGTACAGGGAACCCTGAAGCTTTCTTT | CASSTGNPEAFF
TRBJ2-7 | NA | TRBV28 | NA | TGTGCCAGCAGCACAGCCTCCTACGAGCAGTACTTC | CASSTASYEQYF
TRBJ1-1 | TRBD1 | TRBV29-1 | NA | TGCAGCGTGACAGGGAGCGGAATGAACACTGAAGCTTTCTTT | CSVTGSGMNTEAFF
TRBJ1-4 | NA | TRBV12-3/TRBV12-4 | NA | TGTGCCAGCAGTTTAAGTTTTCAAGGTGAAAAACTGTTTTTT | CASSLSFQGEKLFF